These 9 T cell receptor beta chains were all obtained from the same sample, sequenced in a study of blood T cell repertoires in COVID-19. The protocol was immunoSEQ multiplex PCR, while the TCRdb copy is restricted to in-frame clones and leaves out a portion. The repertoire has tens of thousands of clones, 65% to 85% of them found once; the top ten carry approximately 2.4%. Specimen: peripheral blood. All receptors derive from an elderly man with active or convalescent COVID-19.

This chain links TRBV6-1 with TRBJ1-5; D is perhaps TRBD1 (5 bases). CDR1 and CDR2 from the germline V gene are MNHNS and SASEGT. The V and J ends lost 3 bases and 4 bases respectively, with 10 bases between them. The CDR3 extends over 14 amino acids. CDR3: CASSDGADNQPQHF. The CDR3 region has the DNA TGTGCCAGCAGTGATGGGGCAGATAATCAGCCCCAGCATTTT.

CDR3 region: CATSDLGVAETYNEQFF. As DNA, the CDR3 is TGTGCCACCAGTGATTTAGGAGTAGCGGAGACCTACAATGAGCAGTTCTTC. The chain employs TRBV24-1 and TRBJ2-1; weak D call: TRBD2 (6 bases). Per germline, CDR1 KGHDR and CDR2 SFDVKD. V was shortened by 1 base and J by 2 bases, with 14 bases between the two germline ends. CDR3 length equals 17 residues.

This chain links TRBV5-6 with TRBJ2-5, with 9 bases lining up with TRBD1. Germline V gene sequence: CDR1 SGHDT, CDR2 YYEEEE. Trimming removed 2 bases from V and 3 bases from J; junction bases left unmatched: 11. This CDR3 is built from 17 residues. The CDR3 sequence is CASSLRRLDRGKETQYF. The CDR3 DNA reads as TGTGCCAGCAGCTTAAGGAGGTTAGACAGGGGGAAAGAGACCCAGTACTTC.

This chain connects TRBV3-1 (or the pseudogene TRBV3-2) to TRBJ2-1; 13 bases agree with TRBD2. This CDR3 has 19 amino acids. CDR1 is LGHDT, CDR2 YNNKEL, per germline (reference sequence). The J segment lost 4 bases and the V segment lost 5 bases, leaving 14 bases of the junction unmatched. The CDR3 spells CASSLRLAGGPFRYNEQFF. The CDR3 nucleotides read TGTGCCAGCAGCTTGCGACTAGCGGGGGGCCCCTTTAGATACAATGAGCAGTTCTTC.

This clone showed up just once. CDR3: CASSGTGGINEQFF. DNA of the CDR3: TGTGCCAGCAGCGGGACAGGGGGCATCAATGAGCAGTTCTTC. The V and J genes are TRBV7-9 and TRBJ2-1, with TRBD1 matching 12 bases. The CDR3 has 14 amino acids. Trimming took 5 bases from V and 6 from J; bases not matched to a gene: 2. Germline V gene data show CDR1 as SEHNR and CDR2 as FQNEAQ (reference sequence).

The chain has TRBV13 and TRBJ2-7; 7 bases map to TRBD1. This CDR3 region has 13 residues. CDR1 and CDR2 from the germline V gene are PRHDT and FYEKMQ (reference sequence). The trim removed 5 bases at V and 3 bases at J, leaving 4 bases unmatched. Here the CDR3 reads CASSTRTGYEQYF. The CDR3 DNA sequence: TGTGCCAGCAGCACCCGGACAGGCTACGAGCAGTACTTC.

The chain is built from TRBV6-1 and TRBJ1-3; the D gene is possibly TRBD1 (5 bases). Germline lookup yields CDR1 MNHNS and CDR2 SASEGT. Trimming left V 2 bases short and J 2 bases short, with 7 bases between. CDR3 length: 14 amino acids. CDR3 nucleotide sequence: TGTGCCAGCAGTGAAAGGGGAACTGGAAACACCATATATTTT. Its protein is CASSERGTGNTIYF.

The chain uses TRBV18 and TRBJ2-7; possibly TRBD1 for D (6 bases). Germline assignment: CDR1 KGHSH and CDR2 LQKENI. CDR3 length: 14 amino acids. Trimming took off 4 bases at V and 6 bases at J, with 16 bases between the two ends. CDR3 nucleotide sequence: TGTGCCAGCTCACAGGGACACCGCCTAGCCGAGCAGTACTTC. It codes for CASSQGHRLAEQYF.

This clone was seen a few times. V usage is TRBV19 and J usage is TRBJ2-7, with 10 bases matching TRBD2. The CDR3 loop spans 15 amino acids. V was clipped by 5 bases and J by 4 bases; unmatched bases: 8. Germline V lookup: CDR1 LNHDA, CDR2 SQIVND (reference sequence). The CDR3 loop is CASSPELAGPYEQYF. CDR3 nucleotide sequence: TGTGCCAGTAGTCCAGAACTAGCGGGGCCATACGAGCAGTACTTC.